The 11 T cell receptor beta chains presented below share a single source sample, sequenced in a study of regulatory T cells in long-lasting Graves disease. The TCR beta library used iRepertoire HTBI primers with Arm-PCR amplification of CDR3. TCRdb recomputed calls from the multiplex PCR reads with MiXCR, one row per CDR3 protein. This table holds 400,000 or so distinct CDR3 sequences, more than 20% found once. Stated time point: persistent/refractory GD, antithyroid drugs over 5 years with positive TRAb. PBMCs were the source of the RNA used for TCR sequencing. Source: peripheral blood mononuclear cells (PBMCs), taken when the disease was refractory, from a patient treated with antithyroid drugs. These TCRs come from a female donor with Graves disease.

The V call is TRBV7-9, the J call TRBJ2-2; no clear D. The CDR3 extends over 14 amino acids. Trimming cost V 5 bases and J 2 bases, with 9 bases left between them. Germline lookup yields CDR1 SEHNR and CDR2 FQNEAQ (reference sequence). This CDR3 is CASSTAFNTGELFF. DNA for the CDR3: TGTGCCAGCAGCACGGCATTCAACACCGGGGAGCTGTTTTTT.

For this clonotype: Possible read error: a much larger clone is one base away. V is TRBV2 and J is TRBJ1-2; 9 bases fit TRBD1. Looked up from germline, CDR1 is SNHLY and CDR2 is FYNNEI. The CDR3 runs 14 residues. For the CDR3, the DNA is TGTGCCAGCGGTGATATCCGGACAGGGGATGGCTACACCTTC. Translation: CASGDIRTGDGYTF.

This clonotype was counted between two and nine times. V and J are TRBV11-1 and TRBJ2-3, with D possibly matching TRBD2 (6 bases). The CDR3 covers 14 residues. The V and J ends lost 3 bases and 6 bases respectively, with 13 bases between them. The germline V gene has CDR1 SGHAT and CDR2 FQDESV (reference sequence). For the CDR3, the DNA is TGTGCCAGCAGCTTCGCTAGCGCCGGGGATACGCAGTATTTT. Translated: CASSFASAGDTQYF.

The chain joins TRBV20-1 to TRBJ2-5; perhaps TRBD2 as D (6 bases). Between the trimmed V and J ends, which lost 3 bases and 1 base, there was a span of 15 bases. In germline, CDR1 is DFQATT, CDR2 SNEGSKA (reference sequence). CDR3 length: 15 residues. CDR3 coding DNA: TGCAGTGCTAGTCCCATGGGACTGGGCCAAGAGACCCAGTACTTC. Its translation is CSASPMGLGQETQYF.

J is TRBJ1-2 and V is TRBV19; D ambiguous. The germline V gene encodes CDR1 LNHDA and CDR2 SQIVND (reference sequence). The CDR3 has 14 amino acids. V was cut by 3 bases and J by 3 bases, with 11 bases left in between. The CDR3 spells CASSMDPWDYGYTF. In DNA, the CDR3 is TGTGCCAGTAGTATGGACCCTTGGGACTATGGCTACACCTTC.

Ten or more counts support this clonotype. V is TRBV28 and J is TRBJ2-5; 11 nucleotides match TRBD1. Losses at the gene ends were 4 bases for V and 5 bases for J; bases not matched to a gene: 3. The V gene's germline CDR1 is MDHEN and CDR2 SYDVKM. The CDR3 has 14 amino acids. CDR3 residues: CASSSGQGAETQYF. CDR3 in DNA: TGTGCCAGCAGTTCTGGACAGGGGGCGGAGACCCAGTACTTC.

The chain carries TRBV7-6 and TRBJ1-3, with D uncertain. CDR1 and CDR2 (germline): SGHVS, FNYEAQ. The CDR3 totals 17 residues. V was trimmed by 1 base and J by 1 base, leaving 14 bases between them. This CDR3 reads CASSLGAVTTSGNTIYF. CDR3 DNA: TGTGCCAGCAGCTTAGGTGCGGTCACGACGTCTGGAAACACCATATATTTT. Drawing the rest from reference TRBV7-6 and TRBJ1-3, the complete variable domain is GAGVSQSPRYKVTKRGQDVALRCDPISGHVSLYWYRQALGQGPEFLTYFNYEAQQDKSGLPNDRFSAERPEGSISTLTIQRTEQRDSAMYRCASSLGAVTTSGNTIYFGEGSWLTVV.

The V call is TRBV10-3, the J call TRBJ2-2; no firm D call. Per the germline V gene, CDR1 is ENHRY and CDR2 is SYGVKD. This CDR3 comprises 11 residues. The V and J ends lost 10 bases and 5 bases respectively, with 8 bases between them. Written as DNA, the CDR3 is TGTGCCACCCAACTAACCGGGGAGCTGTTTTTT. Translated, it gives CATQLTGELFF.

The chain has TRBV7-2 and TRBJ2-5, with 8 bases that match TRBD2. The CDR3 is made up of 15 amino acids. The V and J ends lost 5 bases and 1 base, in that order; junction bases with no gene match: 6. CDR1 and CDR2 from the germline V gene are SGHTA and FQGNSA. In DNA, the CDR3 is TGTGCCAGCAGCAACGTAGCGGGGCCCCAAGAGACCCAGTACTTC. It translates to CASSNVAGPQETQYF.

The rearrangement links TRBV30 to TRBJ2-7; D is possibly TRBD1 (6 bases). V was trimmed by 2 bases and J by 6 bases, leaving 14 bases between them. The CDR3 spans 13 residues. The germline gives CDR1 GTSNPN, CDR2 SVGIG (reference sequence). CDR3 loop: CAWSKSNRAEQYF. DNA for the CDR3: TGTGCCTGGAGTAAGTCGAACAGGGCCGAGCAGTACTTC.

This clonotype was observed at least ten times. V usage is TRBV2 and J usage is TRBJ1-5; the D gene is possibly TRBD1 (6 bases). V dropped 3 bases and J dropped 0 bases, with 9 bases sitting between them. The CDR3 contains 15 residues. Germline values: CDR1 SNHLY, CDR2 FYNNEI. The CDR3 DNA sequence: TGTGCCAGCAGTGAGAGGGGACATAGCAATCAGCCCCAGCATTTT. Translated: CASSERGHSNQPQHF.